The present T cell receptor (beta chain) was sequenced within a study of shared clonotypes between healthy human individuals. This clone is a singleton in its sample. V shed 7 bases and J shed 3 bases, with 21 bases lying between them. Germline CDR1 and CDR2: MNHEY and SMNVEV (reference sequence). The CDR3 is 16 residues long. Unsorted samples used around 98 million PBMCs for genomic DNA. Clones were sequenced by immunoSEQ multiplex PCR, and TCRdb holds only the in-frame ones, with some missing. This sample has some 480,000 clones, with roughly 85% found just once. The sequence derives from a woman aged 40 to 50 in good health. Some clones in this sample may be carry-over from other donors' samples. Sequencing used PBMCs. This sequence joins TRBV27 and TRBJ2-5; a possible D gene is TRBD1 (6 bases). CDR3 residues: CASNGSHIGGEETQYF. The CDR3 DNA sequence: TGTGCCAGCAACGGTAGTCATATAGGGGGAGAAGAGACCCAGTACTTC.